The 17 T cell receptor beta chains in this list originate from one sample, sequenced in a study of technical replicates of blood from several donors (dated by TCRdb to about 2017). Library preparation used the immunoSEQ multiplex PCR assay. Not all clones reach the TCRdb copy of this immuneACCESS table, which keeps in-frame sequences only. Checked studies attribute under half of the gap to unresolved V genes and leave the rest unexplained. The table for this sample lists under 100,000 clones; almost 96% of them were counted only once. The ten largest clones add up to over 0.2% of the sample. Sequencing was performed on T cells isolated from PBMCs. These receptors all come from a human donor in good health.

The gene calls are TRBV7-3 and TRBJ2-2; D unresolved. Germline V lookup: CDR1 SGHTA, CDR2 FQGTGA. Trimming stripped 2 bases from V and 1 base from J, with 5 bases between. The CDR3 consists of 14 residues. This CDR3 is CASSLGVNTGELFF. The CDR3 DNA follows: TGTGCCAGCAGCTTAGGAGTGAACACCGGGGAGCTGTTTTTT.

The rearrangement links TRBV7-9 to TRBJ2-7, with a tentative D call TRBD2 (7 bases). Deletions cut 5 bases from V and 5 bases from J, with 19 bases between. CDR1 SEHNR and CDR2 FQNEAQ come from the germline V gene (reference sequence). The CDR3 runs to 15 residues. The chain's CDR3 is CASSENRGAGDEQYF. CDR3 bases: TGTGCCAGCAGCGAAAACCGGGGGGCGGGAGACGAGCAGTACTTC.

The V and J genes are TRBV5-6 and TRBJ2-6; tentatively, D is TRBD2 (6 bases). CDR3 length equals 15 residues. CDR1 SGHDT and CDR2 YYEEEE come from the germline V gene. V was clipped by 3 bases and J by 0 bases, with 7 bases between them. CDR3 region: CASSSGVSGANVLTF. CDR3 bases: TGTGCCAGCAGCTCGGGGGTCTCTGGGGCCAACGTCCTGACTTTC.

This chain connects TRBV27 to TRBJ2-7, with D maybe TRBD2 (6 bases). Trimming cost V 6 bases and J 4 bases, with 28 bases left between them. The CDR3 has 18 amino acids. Germline CDR1 and CDR2: MNHEY and SMNVEV (reference sequence). The CDR3 bases are TGTGCCAGCAGCCAGAAAACGGGACTTTTGGGGCTGGCATACGAGCAGTACTTC. It encodes CASSQKTGLLGLAYEQYF.

The V gene is TRBV28, the J gene TRBJ2-7; D remains ambiguous. V shed 9 bases and J shed 9 bases, with 18 bases lying between them. The germline CDR1 and CDR2 sequences are MDHEN and SYDVKM. This CDR3 is built from 12 residues. In nucleotides, the CDR3 is TGTGCCAGTACCAAACAGCAGTCTTGGCAGTACTTC. Its translation: CASTKQQSWQYF.

The sample holds one count of this clone. This chain links TRBV15 with TRBJ1-1, with a weak D call TRBD1 (5 bases). V was cut by 8 bases and J by 0 bases, with 22 bases left in between. The germline V gene has CDR1 LNHNV and CDR2 YYDKDF (reference sequence). The CDR3 is 17 residues long. CDR3 nucleotide sequence: TGTGCCACCTATGACGGGGGACTCCATTCGGTGAACACTGAAGCTTTCTTT. This gives the protein CATYDGGLHSVNTEAFF.

The rearrangement joins TRBV13 to TRBJ2-7, with TRBD1 matching 8 bases. In germline, CDR1 is PRHDT, CDR2 FYEKMQ (reference sequence). The V and J ends lost 8 bases and 4 bases, in that order; junction bases with no gene match: 7. This CDR3 has 13 amino acids. Here the CDR3 reads CASGGTGAYEQYF. The CDR3 bases are TGTGCCAGCGGAGGGACAGGCGCATACGAGCAGTACTTC.

V usage is TRBV10-3 and J usage is TRBJ1-2; 9 positions match TRBD1. The CDR3 is made up of 15 amino acids. V gave up 5 bases and J gave up 2 bases; unmatched junction bases: 6. Germline V lookup: CDR1 ENHRY, CDR2 SYGVKD. CDR3 protein: CAISPPGQGNYGYTF. The CDR3 nucleotides read TGTGCCATCAGTCCACCGGGACAGGGAAACTATGGCTACACCTTC.

V and J are TRBV4-1 and TRBJ2-1, with 9 bases fitting TRBD2. Trimming took 2 bases from V and 7 from J; bases not matched to a gene: 9. This CDR3 region has 16 residues. The germline V gene encodes CDR1 MGHRA and CDR2 YSYEKL. Here the CDR3 DNA reads TGCGCCAGCAGCCAACCCAACGGACTAGCGAGGAATGAGCAGTTCTTC. Its translation: CASSQPNGLARNEQFF.

The chain recombines TRBV5-6 with TRBJ1-1; D might be TRBD1 (6 bases). Germline V gene lookup returns CDR1 SGHDT and CDR2 YYEEEE. The CDR3 is made up of 17 amino acids. Trimming shortened V by 6 bases and J by 0 bases, and 21 bases separated the two germline ends. DNA of the CDR3: TGTGCCAGCACCCCCCGGACAGCTTCTGCACTGAACACTGAAGCTTTCTTT. This encodes CASTPRTASALNTEAFF.

The CDR3 sequence is CASSIRGQLYATNEKLFF. CDR3 nucleotides: TGTGCCAGTAGTATCCGGGGACAGCTTTATGCAACTAATGAAAAACTGTTTTTT. The chain is built from TRBV19 and TRBJ1-4; 7 bases fit TRBD1. The junction had 10 bases not matched to a gene; V was cut back by 3 bases and J by 0 bases. CDR3 length: 18 residues. Germline CDR1 is LNHDA and CDR2 is SQIVND (reference sequence).

The V gene is TRBV6-1, the J gene TRBJ2-1; 16 nucleotides match TRBD2. There are 14 residues in the CDR3. The germline gives CDR1 MNHNS, CDR2 SASEGT. V shed 6 bases and J 10 bases; nucleotides not matched to a gene: 3. The CDR3 loop reads CASSGTSGGEEQFF. In nucleotides, the CDR3 is TGTGCCAGCAGCGGGACTAGCGGGGGGGAAGAGCAGTTCTTC.

This clone has a single count. This chain links TRBV5-3 with TRBJ2-3, with 8 bases aligning to TRBD1. TRBV5-3 carries the ORF label, with uncertain function. The CDR3 is 15 residues long. Trimming removed 4 bases from V and 2 bases from J; junction bases left unmatched: 6. The CDR3, as DNA: TGTGCCAGAAGCCCGGACAGGGAAGCCACAGATACGCAGTATTTT. This encodes CARSPDREATDTQYF.

This chain uses TRBV19 with TRBJ2-7, with 8 bases that match TRBD1. V lost 7 bases and J lost 2; bases outside the gene matches: 10. From germline, CDR1 is LNHDA and CDR2 SQIVND (reference sequence). The CDR3 loop spans 15 amino acids. CDR3 DNA sequence: TGTGCCAGTAAACCAGGGCAGGGGGCCGCCTACGAGCAGTACTTC. This translates into CASKPGQGAAYEQYF.

The genes are TRBV28 and TRBJ1-2, with TRBD1 matching 7 bases. V was pared by 6 bases and J by 4 bases, with 17 bases of the junction left unmatched. CDR1 is MDHEN, CDR2 SYDVKM, per germline. The CDR3 totals 17 residues. Written as DNA, the CDR3 is TGTGCCAGCAGCAGGACAGGATCGTGGGGGAAAGGCTATGGCTACACCTTC. Protein sequence: CASSRTGSWGKGYGYTF.

The chain carries TRBV7-2 and TRBJ2-3, with 7 positions matching TRBD2. Germline V gene sequence: CDR1 SGHTA, CDR2 FQGNSA. V gave up 5 bases and J gave up 4 bases; unmatched junction bases: 15. The CDR3 totals 17 residues. The CDR3 protein is CASSHRERGHGADTQYF. The CDR3 bases are TGTGCCAGCAGCCACCGGGAGCGGGGCCACGGGGCAGATACGCAGTATTTT.

The genes are TRBV7-9 and TRBJ2-1; possible D gene TRBD1, 6 bases. The germline CDR1 and CDR2 sequences are SEHNR and FQNEAQ (reference sequence). This CDR3 is 17 amino acids long. With 5 bases removed from V and 0 bases from J, the gap between germline ends came to 17 bases. Here the CDR3 DNA reads TGTGCCAGCAGCCCGGTGTGGGGGCTGAGCTCCTACAATGAGCAGTTCTTC. Translated, it gives CASSPVWGLSSYNEQFF. The variable domain in full, completed from reference TRBV7-9 and TRBJ2-1, reads DTGVSQNPRHKITKRGQNVTFRCDPISEHNRLYWYRQTLGQGPEFLTYFQNEAQLEKSRLLSDRFSAERPKGSFSTLEIQRTEQGDSAMYLCASSPVWGLSSYNEQFFGPGTRLTVL.